The sequence of this T cell receptor beta chain was determined in a study of CD8 T cells in Susac syndrome. CDR3 length equals 14 residues. Deletions cut 2 bases from V and 1 base from J, with 8 bases between. Per germline, CDR1 SGHRS and CDR2 YFSETQ. With random hexamers, reverse transcription was performed on about 0.45 to 1 ug of RNA. TCR beta CDR3 was amplified by immunoSEQ multiplex PCR. This amplification extended across 54 Vbeta and 13 Jbeta segments. TCRdb re-called the immunoSEQ multiplex PCR reads through MiXCR, storing one row per CDR3 protein. The sample comprises around 150,000 distinct CDR3 sequences, roughly 94% of which are singletons, and approximately 0.094% rests with the top ten.

Sample: CD4+ T cells from PBMCs. The J gene is TRBJ2-3, the V gene TRBV5-1; no firm D call. The origin of this receptor is a human donor with multiple sclerosis. DNA of the CDR3: TGCGCCAGCAGCTTCTCACGGGGCACAGATACGCAGTATTTT. Protein product: CASSFSRGTDTQYF.